Following are 22 T cell receptor beta chains from one sample sequenced in a study of blood T cells in healthy people across ages. The use of a sample-barcoded 5' primer and a J-beta primer mix characterized a second PCR of roughly 7 to 11 cycles. TCRdb reprocessed the 5' RACE reads with MiXCR, giving one entry per CDR3 protein. The repertoire has more than 1 million distinct CDR3 sequences, around 43% of them found once; the top ten carry about 20%. Specimen: blood. These receptors came from a woman aged 55-75 years in good health.

V and J are TRBV20-1 and TRBJ2-3; 14 bases are shared with TRBD2. The germline CDR1 and CDR2 sequences are DFQATT and SNEGSKA (reference sequence). The CDR3 has 14 residues. Trimming cost V 6 bases and J 5 bases; bases outside gene matches: 4. CDR3 protein: CSAKTSGRVDTQYF. As DNA, the CDR3 is TGCAGTGCCAAGACTAGCGGGAGGGTAGATACGCAGTATTTT.

This clonotype was seen more than once but under ten times. The chain carries TRBV20-1 and TRBJ2-1, with TRBD2 matching over 11 bases. The junction had 14 bases not matched to a gene; V was cut back by 0 bases and J by 7 bases. The CDR3 has 18 residues. CDR1 and CDR2 from the germline V gene are DFQATT and SNEGSKA (reference sequence). CDR3 loop: CSARDLVTSGSQWNEQFF. CDR3 nucleotide sequence: TGCAGTGCTAGAGATCTCGTTACTAGCGGGAGTCAGTGGAATGAGCAGTTCTTC.

The CDR3 DNA reads as TGTGCCAGCAGCGTACTTCGCGCAGATACGCAGTATTTT. It is translated as CASSVLRADTQYF. V and J are TRBV9 and TRBJ2-3; unclear D gene. In germline, CDR1 is SGDLS, CDR2 YYNGEE. The CDR3 is made up of 13 amino acids. V lost 1 base and J lost 4, with 7 bases in between. Looking up the rest from reference TRBV9 and TRBJ2-3 gives the full variable domain: DSGVTQTPKHLITATGQRVTLRCSPRSGDLSVYWYQQSLDQGLQFLIQYYNGEERAKGNILERFSAQQFPDLHSELNLSSLELGDSALYFCASSVLRADTQYFGPGTRLTVL.

This clonotype turned up a few times. This chain connects TRBV28 to TRBJ1-5, with a possible D match to TRBD1 (6 bases). CDR1 and CDR2 (germline): MDHEN, SYDVKM. This CDR3 has 15 amino acids. The V end lost 3 bases, the J end lost 4 bases, and 13 bases lay between the germline ends. The CDR3 DNA reads as TGTGCCAGCAGTTTCCGAGGACAGCCTAATCAGCCCCAGCATTTT. Translating gives CASSFRGQPNQPQHF.

This clonotype was seen a few times. This chain uses TRBV27 with TRBJ1-2; D uncertain. In germline, CDR1 is MNHEY, CDR2 SMNVEV (reference sequence). The V end lost 7 bases, the J end lost 5 bases, and 14 bases lay between the germline ends. CDR3 length: 13 residues. CDR3 protein: CASKFNNEYGYTF. CDR3 nucleotides: TGTGCCAGCAAGTTCAACAACGAGTATGGCTACACCTTC.

This clonotype was seen only a few times. The chain couples TRBV29-1 to TRBJ1-6; D gene unclear. Germline values: CDR1 SQVTM, CDR2 ANQGSEA. Between the trimmed V and J ends, which lost 5 bases and 2 bases, there was a span of 7 bases. The CDR3 consists of 13 residues. The CDR3 DNA reads TGCAGCGTTAGGGCAGCCTATAATTCACCCCTCCACTTT. As protein: CSVRAAYNSPLHF.

Written as DNA, the CDR3 is TGTGCCAGCAGCTTAGGGATCGTGAATTCACCCCTCCACTTT. It yields the protein CASSLGIVNSPLHF. The chain uses TRBV7-2 and TRBJ1-6; D ambiguous. The CDR3 totals 14 residues. The germline V gene has CDR1 SGHTA and CDR2 FQGNSA. Trimming stripped 1 base from V and 7 bases from J, with 8 bases between.

J is TRBJ2-5 and V is TRBV7-9; possible D gene TRBD2, 7 bases. The germline V and J ends were trimmed by 1 base and 11 bases, with 17 bases remaining between them. Germline CDR1 and CDR2: SEHNR and FQNEAQ (reference sequence). The CDR3 has 14 amino acids. CDR3 region: CASSLGRGEGVQYF. CDR3 DNA: TGTGCCAGCAGCTTAGGAAGGGGGGAGGGTGTTCAGTACTTC.

This clonotype was detected only a few times. The chain uses TRBV27 and TRBJ2-3; no reliable D call. The germline V and J ends were trimmed by 2 bases and 2 bases, with 5 bases remaining between them. The CDR3 length is 13 residues. The germline gives CDR1 MNHEY, CDR2 SMNVEV (reference sequence). In DNA form, the CDR3 reads TGTGCCAGCAGTTTACAGAACACAGATACGCAGTATTTT. It encodes CASSLQNTDTQYF.

The rearrangement links TRBV20-1 to TRBJ2-7; possibly TRBD1 or TRBD2 for D (6 bases each). Trimming took off 6 bases at V and 10 bases at J, with 28 bases between the two ends. The CDR3 has 15 residues. Germline CDR1 reads DFQATT; CDR2 reads SNEGSKA (reference sequence). The CDR3 region is CSARLGGGAGNIQYV. DNA for the CDR3: TGCAGTGCCCGACTTGGAGGGGGAGCCGGAAACATTCAGTACGTC.

This sequence joins TRBV7-9 and TRBJ2-7, with 9 bases lining up with TRBD1. The junction had 6 bases not matched to a gene; V was cut back by 5 bases and J by 7 bases. Per germline, CDR1 SEHNR and CDR2 FQNEAQ (reference sequence). The CDR3 loop spans 13 amino acids. The CDR3 DNA is TGTGCCAGCAGCGGACAGGGGAGGAATGAGCAGTACTTC. Translated: CASSGQGRNEQYF. The variable domain in full, completed from reference TRBV7-9 and TRBJ2-7, reads DTGVSQNPRHKITKRGQNVTFRCDPISEHNRLYWYRQTLGQGPEFLTYFQNEAQLEKSRLLSDRFSAERPKGSFSTLEIQRTEQGDSAMYLCASSGQGRNEQYFGPGTRLTVT.

The chain carries TRBV20-1 and TRBJ2-1; 10 nucleotides align to TRBD2. V gave up 3 bases and J gave up 2 bases; unmatched junction bases: 7. The CDR3 has 16 residues. CDR1 and CDR2 from the germline V gene are DFQATT and SNEGSKA (reference sequence). The CDR3 spells CSASSGGTRPYNEQFF. The CDR3 DNA reads as TGCAGTGCTAGTAGCGGGGGGACTAGACCCTACAATGAGCAGTTCTTC.

V usage is TRBV7-8 and J usage is TRBJ2-5, with 7 bases aligning to TRBD2. TRBJ2-7 matches the DNA end more closely, so the J call is doubtful. Germline CDR1 is SGHVS and CDR2 is FQNEAQ. The CDR3 has 14 amino acids. In DNA form, the CDR3 reads TGTGCCAGCAGCCACGGACTAGAACTTTACGAGCAGTACTTC. Residues: CASSHGLELYEQYF.

Only a few counts were recorded for this clonotype. The chain uses TRBV7-9 and TRBJ2-7; possible D gene TRBD2, 5 bases. The CDR3 sequence is 13 residues long. Germline values: CDR1 SEHNR, CDR2 FQNEAQ (reference sequence). The V end lost 3 bases, the J end lost 5 bases, and 11 bases lay between the germline ends. The CDR3 here is CASSFGNGDEQYF. CDR3 in DNA: TGTGCCAGCAGCTTTGGTAACGGGGACGAGCAGTACTTC.

V gene TRBV5-1 combines with J gene TRBJ2-6; D is undetermined. V lost 0 bases, J lost 4 bases, and 5 bases lay in between. This CDR3 has 14 amino acids. Per germline, CDR1 SGHRS and CDR2 YFSETQ. The CDR3 DNA reads as TGCGCCAGCAGCTTGGAAAGGGGGGCCAACGTCCTGACTTTC. Translation gives CASSLERGANVLTF.

The chain couples TRBV21-1 to TRBJ2-5; the D call in the table, TRBD1, was not verified against the DNA. Near its end, the DNA agrees better with TRBJ2-7, so the J call may be wrong. TRBV21-1 is marked as a pseudogene. This CDR3 has 15 residues. The CDR3 region has the DNA TGTGCCAGCAGTACAGGTTGGGGGGTCGGCCACGAGCAGTACTTC. Protein: CASSTGWGVGHEQYF.

The rearrangement joins TRBV20-1 to TRBJ2-1, with TRBD2 as a possible D gene (5 bases). This CDR3 is 13 amino acids long. V shed 0 bases and J shed 7 bases, with 10 bases lying between them. Looked up from germline, CDR1 is DFQATT and CDR2 is SNEGSKA (reference sequence). CDR3 sequence: CSARDLGVNEQFF. The CDR3 DNA reads TGCAGTGCTAGAGATCTCGGGGTGAATGAGCAGTTCTTC.

This clonotype has a handful of counts. The chain has TRBV7-2 and TRBJ2-7; D possibly matches TRBD1 or TRBD2 (6 bases each). The CDR3 consists of 20 residues. V lost 8 bases to trimming and J lost 3 bases, with 35 bases between them. Germline V gene lookup returns CDR1 SGHTA and CDR2 FQGNSA. The CDR3 DNA reads TGTGCCAGCCGCTCCGGGGGCCAGCTGAAAGCTCTAGCAGGGCACTACGAGCAGTACTTC. This codes for CASRSGGQLKALAGHYEQYF.

This chain links TRBV11-2 with TRBJ2-3; TRBD2 is a possible D gene (6 bases). CDR1 and CDR2 from the germline V gene are SGHAT and FQNNGV. The CDR3 is 18 amino acids. V was trimmed by 1 base and J by 3 bases, leaving 20 bases between them. As DNA, the CDR3 is TGTGCCAGCAGCTTAGTGGGTGGGGGAGGATCCTCAACAGATACGCAGTATTTT. It translates to CASSLVGGGGSSTDTQYF.

This chain's CDR3 is CAGTGVRETQYF. The CDR3 nucleotides read TGTGCCGGGACAGGGGTACGAGAGACCCAGTACTTC. This chain connects TRBV30 to TRBJ2-5, with 10 bases aligning to TRBD1. The germline gives CDR1 GTSNPN, CDR2 SVGIG (reference sequence). The CDR3 has 12 residues. V dropped 8 bases and J dropped 4; count of bases not matched to a gene: 4.

The V gene is TRBV4-1, the J gene TRBJ2-4; D gene uncertain. The end of the DNA fits TRBJ2-7 better, so the J call may be wrong. CDR3 length: 15 residues. CDR1 is MGHRA, CDR2 YSYEKL, per germline. DNA of the CDR3: TGCGCCAGCAGCCAAGATACACGGGCAGCCTACGAGCAGTACTTC. Its translation: CASSQDTRAAYEQYF.

The chain is built from TRBV5-1 and TRBJ2-5; no clear D. The germline V and J ends were trimmed by 3 bases and 3 bases, with 9 bases remaining between them. The CDR3 contains 13 residues. The V gene's germline CDR1 is SGHRS and CDR2 YFSETQ. The CDR3 nucleotides are TGCGCCAGCAGCTCGCAACTTAAAGAGACCCAGTACTTC. As protein: CASSSQLKETQYF.